This T cell receptor (beta chain) was sequenced for a study of immune characterization of retroperitoneal liposarcoma. TCRdb re-derived calls from the PCR reads in MiXCR, one entry per CDR3 protein. The table lists about 11,000 distinct CDR3 sequences, about 50% of them singletons. Germline CDR1 reads SGHVS; CDR2 reads FNYEAQ. The CDR3 spans 16 residues. The V segment lost 1 base and the J segment 8 bases; nucleotides outside the gene matches: 9. This sequence was found in a female donor with retroperitoneal liposarcoma. The sequencing sample was made of tumor tissue. The chain links TRBV7-6 to TRBJ2-1, with 9 bases identical to TRBD2. CDR3 residues: CASSLGGASGVDEQFF. The CDR3 nucleotides read TGTGCCAGCAGCTTAGGGGGTGCTAGCGGGGTGGATGAGCAGTTCTTC.